Here is one TCR beta chain with its context. Its antigen is undetermined. This specimen belongs to a study of graft-versus-host responses after intestinal transplantation. Generated by immunoSEQ multiplex PCR, the TCRdb table keeps only in-frame clones and is missing some. Of just over 40,000 clones in the sample, about 90% are singletons; the top ten hold approximately 2.2%. Per the germline V gene, CDR1 is LNHDA and CDR2 is SQIVND (reference sequence). With V trimmed by 1 base and J by 13 bases, 3 bases remained unmatched. The CDR3 runs 12 residues. Study-level results: The authors found GvH clones in recipient marrow, some appearing first in ileum or blood.

The source of this sequence is a human patient who received an intestinal transplant, so some T cells may come from the graft donor. The chain uses TRBV19 and TRBJ2-1; the match to TRBD2 covers 8 bases. Sample: PBMCs, taken approximately 300 days after intestinal transplant. The CDR3 nucleotides are TGTGCCAGTAGTATAGTGGGACTAGAACAGTTCTTC. Its translation: CASSIVGLEQFF.